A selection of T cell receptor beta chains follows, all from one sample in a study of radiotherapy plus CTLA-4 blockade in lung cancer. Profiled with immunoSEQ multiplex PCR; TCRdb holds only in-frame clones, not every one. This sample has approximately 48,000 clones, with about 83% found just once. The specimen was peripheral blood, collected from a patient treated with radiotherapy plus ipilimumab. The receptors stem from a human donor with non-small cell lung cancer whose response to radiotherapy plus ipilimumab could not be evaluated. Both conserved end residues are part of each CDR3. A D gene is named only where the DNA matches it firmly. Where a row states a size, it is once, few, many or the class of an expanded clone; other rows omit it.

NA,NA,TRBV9,CASSPGSLPIDEQYF
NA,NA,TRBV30,CAWRPGPRGQYF
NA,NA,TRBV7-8,CASSRLAGTYEQYF
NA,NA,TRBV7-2,CASSLLPSWNEQFF
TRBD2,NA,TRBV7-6,CASSPSGSSTDTQYF
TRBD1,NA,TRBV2,CASGTAYGYTF
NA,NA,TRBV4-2,CASSLGLPYEQYF
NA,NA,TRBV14,CASSTFEGYGYTF
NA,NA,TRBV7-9,CASSFSGESLTQYF
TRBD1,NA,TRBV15,CATRDRVSEAFF
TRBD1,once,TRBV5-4,CASSLGQGRAGNTIYF
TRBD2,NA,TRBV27,CASSFRIAGRADTQYF
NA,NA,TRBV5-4,CASSQVVGAGNSPLHF
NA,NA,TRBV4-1,CASSQAGSAGELFF
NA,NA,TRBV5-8,CASSSYPRAGTQETQYF
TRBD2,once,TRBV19,CASSIPSGRYGYNEQFF
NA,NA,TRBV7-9,CASSKTGDSPLHF
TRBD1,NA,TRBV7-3,CASSPTGQGPYEQYF
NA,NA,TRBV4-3,CASSQVGGKQETQYF
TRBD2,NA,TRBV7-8,CASNSPGLAGIEEQFF
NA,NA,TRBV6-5,CASSYSLGQEGDGYTF
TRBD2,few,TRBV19,CASSIRPPSGTSSYEQYF
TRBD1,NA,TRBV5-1,CASSGTGLPYEQYF
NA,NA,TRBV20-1,CSVLEAFF
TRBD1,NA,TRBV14,CASSRDSYYGYTF
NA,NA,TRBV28,CASSPPGLGDEKLFF
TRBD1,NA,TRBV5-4,CASSSGTARSTDTQYF
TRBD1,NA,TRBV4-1,CASSLQGEVNYGYTF
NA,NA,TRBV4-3,CASSLSGEDGYTF
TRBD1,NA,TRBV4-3,CASSPGQGALRTNEKLFF
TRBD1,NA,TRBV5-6,CASSLAGTGVYEQYF
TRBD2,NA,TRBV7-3,CASSLVAGGDEQFF
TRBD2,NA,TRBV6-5,CASRMGTSGRDEQFF
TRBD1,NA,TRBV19,CASSADSGTGGLEAFF
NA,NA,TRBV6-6,CASKSPGLAKNIQYF
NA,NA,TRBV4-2,CASSQDRGSGTEAFF
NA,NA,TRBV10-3,CAISGVTDYDTQYF